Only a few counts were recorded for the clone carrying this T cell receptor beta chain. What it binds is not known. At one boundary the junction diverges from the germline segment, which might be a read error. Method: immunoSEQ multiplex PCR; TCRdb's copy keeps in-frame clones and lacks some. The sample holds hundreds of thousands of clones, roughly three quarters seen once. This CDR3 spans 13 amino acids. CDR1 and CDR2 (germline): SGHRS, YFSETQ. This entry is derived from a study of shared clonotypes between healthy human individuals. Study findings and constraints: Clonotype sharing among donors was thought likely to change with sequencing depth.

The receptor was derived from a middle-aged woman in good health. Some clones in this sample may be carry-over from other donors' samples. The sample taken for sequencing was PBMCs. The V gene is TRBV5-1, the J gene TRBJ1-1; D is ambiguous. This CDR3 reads CASSVDGPTTPLF. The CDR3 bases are TGCGCCAGCAGCGTAGACGGCCCAACAACCCCACTCTTT.